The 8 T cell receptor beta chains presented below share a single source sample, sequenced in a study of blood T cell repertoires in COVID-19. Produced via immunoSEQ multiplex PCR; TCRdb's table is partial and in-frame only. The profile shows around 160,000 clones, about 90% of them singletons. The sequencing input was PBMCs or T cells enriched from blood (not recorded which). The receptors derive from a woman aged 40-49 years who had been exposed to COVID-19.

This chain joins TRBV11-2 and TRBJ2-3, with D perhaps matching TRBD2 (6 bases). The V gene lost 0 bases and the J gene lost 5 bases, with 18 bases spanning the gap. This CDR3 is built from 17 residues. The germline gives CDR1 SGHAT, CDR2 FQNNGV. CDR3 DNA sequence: TGTGCCAGCAGCTTAGATCCCCAGCGGGCCCGCCGAGATACGCAGTATTTT. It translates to CASSLDPQRARRDTQYF.

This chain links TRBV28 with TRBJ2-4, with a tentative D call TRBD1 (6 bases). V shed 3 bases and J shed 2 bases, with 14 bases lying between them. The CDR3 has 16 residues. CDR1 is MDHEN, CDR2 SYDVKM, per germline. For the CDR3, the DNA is TGTGCCAGCAGTTTGCAGGGGCGTTTAACCAAAAACATTCAGTACTTC. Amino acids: CASSLQGRLTKNIQYF. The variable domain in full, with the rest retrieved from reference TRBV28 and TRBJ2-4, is DVKVTQSSRYLVKRTGEKVFLECVQDMDHENMFWYRQDPGLGLRLIYFSYDVKMKEKGDIPEGYSVSREKKERFSLILESASTNQTSMYLCASSLQGRLTKNIQYFGAGTRLSVL.

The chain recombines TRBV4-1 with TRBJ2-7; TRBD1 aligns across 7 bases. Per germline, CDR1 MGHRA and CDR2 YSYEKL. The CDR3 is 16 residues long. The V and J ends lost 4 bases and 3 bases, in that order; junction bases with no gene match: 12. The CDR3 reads CASSPSTGAKVYEQYF. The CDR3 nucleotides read TGCGCCAGCAGCCCCTCAACAGGGGCGAAGGTCTACGAGCAGTACTTC.

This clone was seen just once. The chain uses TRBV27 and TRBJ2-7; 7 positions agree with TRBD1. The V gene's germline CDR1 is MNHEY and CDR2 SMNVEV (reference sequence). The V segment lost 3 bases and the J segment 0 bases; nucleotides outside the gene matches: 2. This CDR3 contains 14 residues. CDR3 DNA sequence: TGTGCCAGCAGTTTCGGGACAGTCTCCTACGAGCAGTACTTC. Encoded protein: CASSFGTVSYEQYF.

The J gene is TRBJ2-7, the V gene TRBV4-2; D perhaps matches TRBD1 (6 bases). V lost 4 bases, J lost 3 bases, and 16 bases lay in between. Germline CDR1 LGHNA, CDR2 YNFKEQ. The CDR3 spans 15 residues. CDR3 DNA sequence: TGTGCCAGCAGCCCGGAAGGGGGAAGGGGCTACGAGCAGTACTTC. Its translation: CASSPEGGRGYEQYF.

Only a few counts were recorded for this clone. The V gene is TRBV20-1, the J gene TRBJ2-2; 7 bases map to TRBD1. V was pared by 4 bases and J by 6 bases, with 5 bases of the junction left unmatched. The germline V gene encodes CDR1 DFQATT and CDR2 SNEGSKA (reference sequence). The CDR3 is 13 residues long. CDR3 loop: CSATEQGAGELFF. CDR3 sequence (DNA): TGCAGTGCTACTGAGCAGGGGGCCGGGGAGCTGTTTTTT.

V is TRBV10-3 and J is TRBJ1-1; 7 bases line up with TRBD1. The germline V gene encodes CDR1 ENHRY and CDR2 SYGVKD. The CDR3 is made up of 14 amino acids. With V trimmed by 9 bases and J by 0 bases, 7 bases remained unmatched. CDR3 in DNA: TGTGCCATTCTACAGGGGCCCCTGAACACTGAAGCTTTCTTT. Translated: CAILQGPLNTEAFF.

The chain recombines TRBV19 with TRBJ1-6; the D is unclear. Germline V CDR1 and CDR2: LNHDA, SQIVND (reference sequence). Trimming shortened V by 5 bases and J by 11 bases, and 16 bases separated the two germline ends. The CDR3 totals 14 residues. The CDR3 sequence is CASSSTFAGAPLHF. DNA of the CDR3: TGTGCCAGTAGTTCGACCTTCGCGGGTGCACCCCTCCACTTT. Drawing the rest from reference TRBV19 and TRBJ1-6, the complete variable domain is DGGITQSPKYLFRKEGQNVTLSCEQNLNHDAMYWYRQDPGQGLRLIYYSQIVNDFQKGDIAEGYSVSREKKESFPLTVTSAQKNPTAFYLCASSSTFAGAPLHFGNGTRLTVT.